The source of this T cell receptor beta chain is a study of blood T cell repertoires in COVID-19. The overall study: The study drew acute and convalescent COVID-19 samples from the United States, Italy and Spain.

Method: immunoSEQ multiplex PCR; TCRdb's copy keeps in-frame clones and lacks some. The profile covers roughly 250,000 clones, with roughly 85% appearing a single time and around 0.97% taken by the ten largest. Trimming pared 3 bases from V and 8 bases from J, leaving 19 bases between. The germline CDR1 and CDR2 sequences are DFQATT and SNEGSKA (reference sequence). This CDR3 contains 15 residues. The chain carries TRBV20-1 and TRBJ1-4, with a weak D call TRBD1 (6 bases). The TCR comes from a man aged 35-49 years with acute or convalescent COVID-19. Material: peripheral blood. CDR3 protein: CSASGLQGRAEKLFF. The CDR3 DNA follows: TGCAGTGCTAGTGGCCTACAGGGTCGAGCCGAAAAACTGTTTTTT.